A single sample gave rise to the 18 T cell receptor beta chains below, sequenced in a study of OX40 agonist ivuxolimab in advanced cancers. The library was prepared using the immunoSEQ multiplex PCR assay. TCRdb stores this immuneACCESS table with in-frame sequences only. Part of the clones is absent; in the studies checked, under half of the shortfall reflects unresolved V genes, and no reason is known for the rest. The sample records 70,000 to 85,000 clones, just over 90% of which are singletons. Together, the top ten hold approximately 4.8% of the sample. This material consisted of CD4+ or CD8+ T cells sorted from blood, taken in a trial of the OX40 agonist ivuxolimab. The receptors here all came from an adult with an advanced solid tumor such as melanoma, head and neck, liver or kidney cancer.

V is TRBV5-1 and J is TRBJ1-4, with D tentatively TRBD1 (6 bases). Per germline, CDR1 SGHRS and CDR2 YFSETQ. V dropped 0 bases and J dropped 0 bases, with 9 bases sitting between them. There are 16 residues in the CDR3. CDR3 residues: CASSLGTAATNEKLFF. The CDR3 DNA is TGCGCCAGCAGCTTGGGGACAGCAGCAACTAATGAAAAACTGTTTTTT.

This clone was observed once. The chain links TRBV5-1 to TRBJ1-2; unclear D gene. The germline V and J ends were trimmed by 4 bases and 5 bases, with 15 bases remaining between them. This CDR3 is built from 14 residues. Germline V CDR1 and CDR2: SGHRS, YFSETQ. CDR3 in DNA: TGCGCCAGCAGCGCCGGCGGGGTAGGGTATGGCTACACCTTC. This translates into CASSAGGVGYGYTF.

This rearrangement joins TRBV5-1 to TRBJ2-2; D is undetermined. The CDR3 consists of 14 residues. Germline V gene data show CDR1 as SGHRS and CDR2 as YFSETQ. Deletions cut 3 bases from V and 0 bases from J, with 6 bases between. CDR3 DNA: TGCGCCAGCAGCTCCGGAACGAACACCGGGGAGCTGTTTTTT. This codes for CASSSGTNTGELFF.

V usage is TRBV7-2 and J usage is TRBJ2-5, with D unresolved. Germline values: CDR1 SGHTA, CDR2 FQGNSA. Between the trimmed V and J ends, which lost 2 bases and 2 bases, there was a span of 18 bases. The CDR3 sequence is 17 residues long. The CDR3 DNA sequence: TGTGCCAGCAGCTTAAGGTTAGTCCTGCCGCCGCAAGAGACCCAGTACTTC. Translating it yields CASSLRLVLPPQETQYF.

In regard to this clone: One end of the junction does not line up with germline, which may come from a read error. V and J are TRBV29-1 and TRBJ1-4; the D gene is possibly TRBD1 (5 bases). CDR3 length: 14 residues. Germline CDR1 SQVTM, CDR2 ANQGSEA. CDR3 region: CSVEDRDGRQKLFF. The CDR3 DNA sequence: TGCAGCGTCGAAGACCGGGACGGTCGACAAAAACTGTTTTTT.

Regarding this clone: Other DNA sequences within the sample encode an identical CDR3. The chain has TRBV5-1 and TRBJ2-3; D is unresolved. In germline, CDR1 is SGHRS, CDR2 YFSETQ. This CDR3 spans 12 amino acids. V lost 2 bases, J lost 0 bases, and 1 base lay in between. CDR3 sequence: CASSFSTDTQYF. DNA of the CDR3: TGCGCCAGCAGCTTCAGCACAGATACGCAGTATTTT.

The chain combines TRBV5-4 with TRBJ1-2; TRBD1 matches at 9 bases. Germline V gene lookup returns CDR1 SGHNT and CDR2 YYREEE (reference sequence). V dropped 6 bases and J dropped 2; count of bases not matched to a gene: 5. The CDR3 is 14 residues long. The CDR3 protein is CASNAGTGNYGYTF. CDR3 bases: TGTGCCAGCAACGCCGGGACAGGGAACTATGGCTACACCTTC.

The chain combines TRBV7-2 with TRBJ2-7; TRBD1 might be the D (6 bases). Germline V CDR1 and CDR2: SGHTA, FQGNSA. Trimming took 1 base from V and 3 from J, leaving 13 bases between them. CDR3 length: 15 amino acids. The chain's CDR3 is CASSLGWGQGYEQYF. The DNA of the CDR3 is TGTGCCAGCAGCTTAGGGTGGGGGCAGGGCTACGAGCAGTACTTC. The whole variable domain, remainder taken from reference TRBV7-2 and TRBJ2-7, is GAGVSQSPSNKVTEKGKDVELRCDPISGHTALYWYRQSLGQGLEFLIYFQGNSAPDKSGLPSDRFSAERTGGSVSTLTIQRTQQEDSAVYLCASSLGWGQGYEQYFGPGTRLTVT.

The chain joins TRBV5-1 to TRBJ1-2; the match to TRBD1 covers 10 bases. The CDR3 totals 14 residues. Looked up from germline, CDR1 is SGHRS and CDR2 is YFSETQ. V dropped 4 bases and J dropped 4; count of bases not matched to a gene: 4. The CDR3 protein is CASSMGQGSYGYTF. The CDR3 nucleotides are TGCGCCAGCAGCATGGGACAGGGGAGCTATGGCTACACCTTC.

The rearrangement joins TRBV6-5 to TRBJ2-4; possibly TRBD2 for D (6 bases). With 6 bases removed from V and 2 bases from J, the gap between germline ends came to 14 bases. Germline loops: CDR1 MNHEY, CDR2 SVGAGI. This CDR3 contains 15 residues. The CDR3 spells CASSPRGATKNIQYF. The DNA for the CDR3 is TGTGCCAGCAGCCCCCGCGGGGCCACCAAAAACATTCAGTACTTC.

DNA for the CDR3: TGTGCCAGCAGCCCGGGCATTGGAAACACCATATATTTT. It specifies CASSPGIGNTIYF. The chain carries TRBV28 and TRBJ1-3; D not resolved. Trimming stripped 6 bases from V and 3 bases from J, with 9 bases between. The CDR3 length is 13 residues. The germline CDR1 and CDR2 sequences are MDHEN and SYDVKM. Full variable domain (rest looked up from reference TRBV28 and TRBJ1-3): DVKVTQSSRYLVKRTGEKVFLECVQDMDHENMFWYRQDPGLGLRLIYFSYDVKMKEKGDIPEGYSVSREKKERFSLILESASTNQTSMYLCASSPGIGNTIYFGEGSWLTVV.

The V and J genes are TRBV7-8 and TRBJ2-3, with TRBD1 as a possible D gene (6 bases). Trimming removed 5 bases from V and 6 bases from J, with 12 bases in between. Germline V gives CDR1 SGHVS, CDR2 FQNEAQ. This CDR3 region has 13 residues. The CDR3 here is CASSDTGLDTQYF. CDR3 nucleotides: TGTGCCAGCAGCGACACAGGGTTGGATACGCAGTATTTT.

The V call is TRBV5-8, the J call TRBJ1-5; D unclear. The germline V gene has CDR1 SGHTS and CDR2 YDEGEE. This CDR3 has 15 amino acids. Trimming left V 0 bases short and J 6 bases short, with 13 bases between. The chain's CDR3 is CASSLEGMGGQPQHF. The DNA for the CDR3 is TGTGCCAGCAGCTTGGAGGGAATGGGAGGTCAGCCCCAGCATTTT. Full variable domain (missing parts from reference TRBV5-8 and TRBJ1-5): EAGVTQSPTHLIKTRGQQATLRCSPISGHTSVYWYQQALGLGLQFLLWYDEGEERNRGNFPPRFSGRQFPNYSSELNVNALELEDSALYLCASSLEGMGGQPQHFGDGTRLSIL.

The V and J genes are TRBV14 and TRBJ2-7; TRBD2 matches 7 bases. Germline CDR1 reads SGHDN; CDR2 reads FVKESK. The CDR3 loop spans 16 amino acids. The V gene end was trimmed by 0 bases and the J gene end by 4 bases; junction bases not matched to a gene: 9. The DNA for the CDR3 is TGTGCCAGCAGCCAAGATCTGGGACGAGCGGGGTACGAGCAGTACTTC. Protein: CASSQDLGRAGYEQYF.

In its sample, this clone was seen a few times. The chain employs TRBV7-3 and TRBJ2-5; D gene ambiguous. CDR1 is SGHTA and CDR2 is FQGTGA in the germline V gene. The CDR3 is 15 amino acids. Trimming pared 2 bases from V and 2 bases from J, leaving 12 bases between. The CDR3 DNA follows: TGTGCCAGCAGCTTATTGGCCTCGAAACAAGAGACCCAGTACTTC. Its translation is CASSLLASKQETQYF.

The chain employs TRBV5-1 and TRBJ1-4, with D maybe TRBD1 (5 bases). CDR1 is SGHRS, CDR2 YFSETQ, per germline. Trimming removed 2 bases at V and 4 bases at J, with 12 bases between. The CDR3 totals 15 residues. The CDR3 coding sequence is TGCGCCAGCAGCTTAAAGGGGTATCTTAATGAAAAACTGTTTTTT. Its protein product is CASSLKGYLNEKLFF.

The gene calls are TRBV28 and TRBJ2-7, with D possibly being TRBD2 (6 bases). Trimming left V 5 bases short and J 2 bases short, with 13 bases between. This CDR3 spans 14 amino acids. Per germline, CDR1 MDHEN and CDR2 SYDVKM. CDR3: CASSGGPGAYEQYF. The CDR3 DNA sequence: TGTGCCAGCAGTGGAGGGCCCGGAGCCTACGAGCAGTACTTC.

The chain employs TRBV29-1 and TRBJ2-1; TRBD2 might be the D (5 bases). V was clipped by 5 bases and J by 7 bases, with 21 bases between them. This CDR3 spans 15 amino acids. Germline V CDR1 and CDR2: SQVTM, ANQGSEA. The CDR3 DNA sequence: TGCAGCGTTCCGAAAGGGTCTGCTAGCCGAAATGAGCAGTTCTTC. It translates to CSVPKGSASRNEQFF.